Below, 26 T cell receptor beta chains from the same sample are listed, as sequenced in a study of shared clonotypes between healthy human individuals. Generated by immunoSEQ multiplex PCR, the TCRdb table keeps only in-frame clones and is missing some. The data contain around 610,000 clones, 96% of them seen just once; the ten biggest clones take up about 0.12%. It was CD45RO-negative cells, positively selected for CCR7, that made up naive CD8 cells, with terminally differentiated effector memory CD45RA+ cells excluded. Source material: naive CD8+ T cells sorted from blood. The receptors come from a woman under 40 in good health.

J is TRBJ2-1 and V is TRBV9; tentatively, D is TRBD2 (5 bases). This CDR3 region has 13 residues. Germline assignment: CDR1 SGDLS and CDR2 YYNGEE. Trimming removed 7 bases from V and 8 bases from J, with 16 bases in between. CDR3 loop: CASDGGPSYEQFF. The CDR3 DNA follows: TGTGCCAGCGATGGCGGGCCGAGCTATGAGCAGTTCTTC.

This clone has only one observation. The V call is TRBV27, the J call TRBJ2-2; D is uncertain. CDR3 length equals 13 residues. From germline, CDR1 is MNHEY and CDR2 SMNVEV (reference sequence). The V gene lost 5 bases and the J gene lost 0 bases, with 4 bases spanning the gap. The CDR3, as DNA: TGTGCCAGCAGTAGGACGAACACCGGGGAGCTGTTTTTT. Translation gives CASSRTNTGELFF.

The genes are TRBV25-1 and TRBJ2-7; D gene ambiguous. The length of the CDR3 is 12 residues. CDR1 and CDR2 from the germline V gene are MGHDK and SYGVNS. The ends were cut back, 3 bases at V and 6 bases at J, with 9 bases in the middle. Here the CDR3 DNA reads TGTGCCAGCAGTGACCCCACCGCCGAGCAGTACTTC. Residues: CASSDPTAEQYF.

Comment on this clone: Additional DNA sequences in this sample encode the identical CDR3. CDR3 nucleotide sequence: TGCGCCAGCAGCCAAGGTGGGGGGGAGTTCTTC. Its protein product is CASSQGGGEFF. The V and J genes are TRBV4-1 and TRBJ2-1; 7 bases match TRBD2. With 1 base clipped from V and 14 bases from J, the junction kept 2 bases outside the gene matches. The CDR3 spans 11 residues. Germline loops: CDR1 MGHRA, CDR2 YSYEKL.

CDR3: CASSQQGPFTDTQYF. The CDR3 DNA follows: TGCGCCAGCAGCCAACAGGGTCCCTTCACAGATACGCAGTATTTT. This chain connects TRBV5-1 to TRBJ2-3, with D tentatively TRBD1 (6 bases). The V end lost 4 bases, the J end lost 2 bases, and 14 bases lay between the germline ends. The germline V gene has CDR1 SGHRS and CDR2 YFSETQ. The CDR3 totals 15 residues.

This clone has only one observation. The rearrangement joins TRBV28 to TRBJ1-1, with unresolved D. CDR3 length equals 18 residues. Trimming took 6 bases from V and 1 from J, leaving 24 bases between them. Germline V lookup: CDR1 MDHEN, CDR2 SYDVKM. CDR3: CASRTIDASVYPNTEAFF. Written as DNA, the CDR3 is TGTGCCAGCAGGACAATCGACGCCTCCGTATACCCGAACACTGAAGCTTTCTTT.

Concerning this clone: Different DNA sequences within this sample yield the same CDR3. The chain joins TRBV27 to TRBJ2-5; D unclear. CDR3 length equals 11 residues. The germline V gene has CDR1 MNHEY and CDR2 SMNVEV (reference sequence). Trimming took off 4 bases at V and 4 bases at J, with 4 bases between the two ends. CDR3 residues: CASSSGETQYF. The CDR3 DNA sequence: TGTGCCAGCAGTTCGGGAGAGACCCAGTACTTC.

The chain uses TRBV19 and TRBJ1-5, with TRBD1 identical over 10 bases. CDR3 length: 17 residues. V was pared by 1 base and J by 7 bases, with 10 bases of the junction left unmatched. Germline values: CDR1 LNHDA, CDR2 SQIVND (reference sequence). The CDR3 region is CASSIVPGGQGNQPQHF. The CDR3 nucleotides read TGTGCCAGTAGTATAGTTCCCGGGGGACAGGGGAACCAGCCCCAGCATTTT.

The chain joins TRBV5-8 to TRBJ2-1, with 11 nucleotides matching TRBD1. The CDR3 sequence is 17 residues long. Looked up from germline, CDR1 is SGHTS and CDR2 is YDEGEE. Unmatched junction bases numbered 8, after V lost 3 bases and J lost 3 bases. The CDR3 coding sequence is TGTGCCAGCAGCTCAGCCGGGACAGGGGGGGACTACAATGAGCAGTTCTTC. It translates to CASSSAGTGGDYNEQFF.

The gene calls are TRBV7-8 and TRBJ2-7; TRBD1 matches at 9 bases. After removal of 7 bases from V and 6 bases from J, the junction contained 4 bases not matched to a gene. Germline V gene sequence: CDR1 SGHVS, CDR2 FQNEAQ. This CDR3 region has 12 residues. CDR3 region: CASTTTGGEQYF. CDR3 nucleotide sequence: TGTGCCAGCACCACGACAGGGGGCGAGCAGTACTTC.

This clone has just one count. The chain couples TRBV5-1 to TRBJ2-7, with 9 positions matching TRBD1. CDR3 length equals 14 residues. V lost 4 bases, J lost 2 bases, and 4 bases stayed unmatched. Germline CDR1 and CDR2: SGHRS and YFSETQ. CDR3 loop: CASSTQGAPYEQYF. In nucleotides, the CDR3 is TGCGCCAGCAGCACACAGGGGGCCCCCTACGAGCAGTACTTC.

V usage is TRBV4-1 and J usage is TRBJ2-1, with 10 bases that match TRBD2. Unmatched junction bases numbered 9, after V lost 2 bases and J lost 11 bases. Germline V gene sequence: CDR1 MGHRA, CDR2 YSYEKL. The CDR3 has 15 residues. CDR3 in amino acids: CASSQPRLSGRKQFF. The DNA for the CDR3 is TGCGCCAGCAGCCAACCCCGCCTTAGCGGGAGGAAGCAGTTCTTC.

The chain joins TRBV5-1 to TRBJ2-7, with 7 bases aligning to TRBD1. The CDR3 loop spans 15 amino acids. The germline gives CDR1 SGHRS, CDR2 YFSETQ. The V gene end was trimmed by 0 bases and the J gene end by 4 bases; junction bases not matched to a gene: 7. The CDR3 nucleotides read TGCGCCAGCAGCTTGGAGGCAGGGGGTATTTACGAGCAGTACTTC. This gives the protein CASSLEAGGIYEQYF. The full variable domain, completed using reference TRBV5-1 and TRBJ2-7, is KAGVTQTPRYLIKTRGQQVTLSCSPISGHRSVSWYQQTPGQGLQFLFEYFSETQRNKGNFPGRFSGRQFSNSRSEMNVSTLELGDSALYLCASSLEAGGIYEQYFGPGTRLTVT.

The chain uses TRBV13 and TRBJ1-3; 11 positions match TRBD1. The J segment lost 0 bases and the V segment lost 3 bases, leaving 1 base of the junction unmatched. This CDR3 has 16 residues. From germline, CDR1 is PRHDT and CDR2 FYEKMQ (reference sequence). The CDR3 DNA reads as TGTGCCAGCAGCTTCGGGACAGGGGGCTCTGGAAACACCATATATTTT. The encoded protein is CASSFGTGGSGNTIYF.

V is TRBV5-6 and J is TRBJ2-1; D is ambiguous. The CDR3 is 12 amino acids. V was trimmed by 1 base and J by 8 bases, leaving 7 bases between them. Per the germline V gene, CDR1 is SGHDT and CDR2 is YYEEEE. The chain's CDR3 is CASSLTAYEQFF. Written as DNA, the CDR3 is TGTGCCAGCAGCTTGACCGCGTATGAGCAGTTCTTC.

This sequence joins TRBV5-6 and TRBJ1-1; D call uncertain. The CDR3 spans 14 residues. In germline, CDR1 is SGHDT, CDR2 YYEEEE. The V gene lost 0 bases and the J gene lost 1 base, with 7 bases spanning the gap. As DNA, the CDR3 is TGTGCCAGCAGCTTGGCGTCGGCGAACACTGAAGCTTTCTTT. Protein product: CASSLASANTEAFF.

V and J are TRBV5-4 and TRBJ1-1; maybe TRBD1 (5 bases). This CDR3 contains 15 residues. Germline V gene lookup returns CDR1 SGHNT and CDR2 YYREEE (reference sequence). Trimming shortened V by 1 base and J by 3 bases, and 13 bases separated the two germline ends. The CDR3 bases are TGTGCCAGCAGCTTGTCCGGGACTCCTTACACTGAAGCTTTCTTT. This encodes CASSLSGTPYTEAFF.

This chain joins TRBV6-1 and TRBJ2-7; possible D gene TRBD1, 5 bases. The germline V and J ends were trimmed by 3 bases and 4 bases, with 10 bases remaining between them. The CDR3 is made up of 13 amino acids. Germline values: CDR1 MNHNS, CDR2 SASEGT. The CDR3 is CASSDGHVYEQYF. The CDR3 DNA follows: TGTGCCAGCAGTGATGGACACGTATACGAGCAGTACTTC.

The chain employs TRBV9 and TRBJ2-5; 9 nucleotides agree with TRBD2. The CDR3 has 16 residues. Per germline, CDR1 SGDLS and CDR2 YYNGEE. The V and J ends lost 4 bases and 5 bases, in that order; junction bases with no gene match: 12. The CDR3 is CASSPWGTSSSETQYF. The CDR3 DNA follows: TGTGCCAGCAGCCCTTGGGGGACTAGCTCCTCGGAGACCCAGTACTTC. Drawing the rest from reference TRBV9 and TRBJ2-5, the complete variable domain is DSGVTQTPKHLITATGQRVTLRCSPRSGDLSVYWYQQSLDQGLQFLIQYYNGEERAKGNILERFSAQQFPDLHSELNLSSLELGDSALYFCASSPWGTSSSETQYFGPGTRLLVL.

The chain employs TRBV6-1 and TRBJ1-1; possible D gene TRBD1, 5 bases. The CDR3 is 14 amino acids. V was pared by 3 bases and J by 2 bases, with 10 bases between. CDR1 and CDR2 (germline): MNHNS, SASEGT. CDR3 bases: TGTGCCAGCAGTGATCCCGGGACCAACACTGAAGCTTTCTTT. It translates to CASSDPGTNTEAFF.

The V and J genes are TRBV6-1 and TRBJ2-7, with D tentatively TRBD2 (6 bases). V lost 8 bases to trimming and J lost 1 base, with 12 bases between them. The CDR3 has 13 residues. The germline V gene has CDR1 MNHNS and CDR2 SASEGT. The CDR3, as DNA: TGTGCCAGCGCCAGCGGGCATTCCTACGAGCAGTACTTC. Translating gives CASASGHSYEQYF.

CDR3 nucleotide sequence: TGTGCCACCAGCAGAGATGGCAGGGCGGGCACCGGGGAGCTGTTTTTT. Translating it yields CATSRDGRAGTGELFF. The gene calls are TRBV15 and TRBJ2-2, with D perhaps being TRBD1 or TRBD2 (5 bases each). The CDR3 is 16 amino acids. V dropped 0 bases and J dropped 4 bases, with 12 bases sitting between them. Germline V gives CDR1 LNHNV, CDR2 YYDKDF (reference sequence).

The chain couples TRBV6-6 to TRBJ2-4; no reliable D call. This CDR3 is built from 10 residues. Germline V gives CDR1 MNHNY, CDR2 SVGAGI (reference sequence). Trimming took 4 bases from V and 7 from J, leaving 2 bases between them. The CDR3 coding sequence is TGTGCCAGCAGTTTCAACATTCAGTACTTC. Its protein product is CASSFNIQYF.

V is TRBV5-1 and J is TRBJ2-7; D could derive from TRBD1 or TRBD2 (5 bases each). The V end lost 4 bases, the J end lost 6 bases, and 20 bases lay between the germline ends. Germline CDR1 reads SGHRS; CDR2 reads YFSETQ. This CDR3 has 15 amino acids. Written as DNA, the CDR3 is TGCGCCAGCAGCATGCATTTCGGGACCCGTGGCGAGCAGTACTTC. This sequence encodes CASSMHFGTRGEQYF.

In the case of this clone: Compared with germline, one end of the junction differs, possibly owing to a read error. The chain has TRBV7-9 and TRBJ1-1; TRBD1 agrees at 7 bases. This CDR3 comprises 14 residues. Germline lookup yields CDR1 SEHNR and CDR2 FQNEAQ (reference sequence). The CDR3 loop reads CAGSLVLQGTEAFF. For the CDR3, the DNA is TGTGCCGGCAGCTTAGTTTTACAGGGGACTGAAGCTTTCTTT.

The chain recombines TRBV19 with TRBJ2-1; TRBD2 matches at 10 bases. Germline CDR1 reads LNHDA; CDR2 reads SQIVND (reference sequence). Trimming removed 3 bases from V and 8 bases from J; junction bases left unmatched: 22. The CDR3 runs 20 residues. CDR3 region: CASSIGAIRPSGSLGDEQFF. In DNA, the CDR3 is TGTGCCAGTAGTATTGGAGCAATTCGGCCTAGCGGGAGTCTCGGCGATGAGCAGTTCTTC.